This T cell receptor (beta chain) was found in a study of T cell repertoires in cytomegalovirus infection. To note about this clonotype: As yet, its antigen is unknown.

V was trimmed by 4 bases and J by 5 bases, leaving 9 bases between them. The germline gives CDR1 ENHRY, CDR2 SYGVKD. This CDR3 is built from 13 residues. A single record per CDR3 protein comes from TCRdb applying MiXCR to the reads. The sample records fewer than 950,000 distinct CDR3 sequences, 32% being singletons. Sequencing used cultured CD8+ T cells from PBMCs, obtained from culture after CMV antigen stimulation. This sequence was found in a human donor in good health (CMV status not recorded). Some clones in this sample may be carry-over from other donors' samples. The rearrangement uses TRBV10-3 and TRBJ1-5, with D perhaps matching TRBD1 (6 bases). DNA of the CDR3: TGTGCCATCAGTGGAGCAGGGGATCAGCCCCAGCATTTT. Its translation: CAISGAGDQPQHF.